Reported below is one TCR beta chain. This entry comes from a study of shared T cell receptors in the human thymus. The assay was immunoSEQ multiplex PCR, and TCRdb's table has in-frame clones only and misses some. This table holds 650,000 to 950,000 clones, approximately 85% found once. The CDR3 spans 15 residues. Looked up from germline, CDR1 is MNHNY and CDR2 is SVGAGI (reference sequence). V lost 6 bases and J lost 1; bases outside the gene matches: 7. This sample was shared with a second study, whose subject was human thymus T cells.

Sequenced: thymocytes. The receptor was derived from a girl under three years old with a congenital heart defect. The gene calls are TRBV6-6 and TRBJ1-1, with TRBD1 identical over 8 bases. This CDR3 is CASSPDRGGNTEAFF. The CDR3 region has the DNA TGTGCCAGCAGCCCTGACAGGGGAGGGAACACTGAAGCTTTCTTT.